A selection of T cell receptor beta chains follows, all from one sample in a study of cytomegalovirus exposure and HLA in healthy donors. Profiled with immunoSEQ multiplex PCR; TCRdb holds only in-frame clones, not every one. The table has about 180,000 clones, over 70% seen once; the top ten hold 2.9%. Sequencing used PBMCs. These receptors came from a male donor in good health and CMV-seronegative. Each CDR3 is given without its conserved first and last residue. A row's size may be missing; if present it is once, few, many or a size class.

j_call clone_size v_call cdr3_aa
TRBJ1-1 few TRBV7-9 ASSYSGGQGGSAF
TRBJ1-5 - TRBV6-1 ASSVGTESPSNQPQH
TRBJ2-3 few TRBV5-1 ASSLLRTGDNTDTQY
TRBJ2-3 - TRBV2 ASERGGRNADTQY
TRBJ1-6 - TRBV2 ASSQGGNSPLH
TRBJ1-4 once TRBV9 ASSPTPGQGPDNEKLF
TRBJ2-3 once TRBV28 ASRQGQGTDTQY
TRBJ2-7 few TRBV14 ASSHRSGILYEQY
TRBJ1-5 - TRBV11-2 ASSPQGTGGQPQH
TRBJ1-5 - TRBV20-1 SAAGGQPQH
TRBJ1-5 - TRBV6-6 ASSYGGGHSNQPQH
TRBJ1-5 - TRBV28 ASRTPRQAANQPQH
TRBJ1-2 - TRBV28 ASSFLTQFSYGYT
TRBJ2-3 - TRBV15 ATSRDLDTQY
TRBJ2-5 - TRBV28 ASSPPGQGWETQY
TRBJ1-2 - TRBV10-3 AISGQGAKEYGYT
TRBJ2-2 - TRBV19 ASSIWQGASGELF
TRBJ1-1 - TRBV2 ASSRENTEAF
TRBJ1-5 - TRBV30 AWSLRGQGNQPQH